Only a few counts were recorded for the clone carrying this TCR beta chain. As originally analysed: Using reference gene primer amplification, nucleated cell counts were estimated. Sequencing was performed with immunoSEQ multiplex PCR; in TCRdb, only in-frame clones are kept and a portion is missing. Clone size and V and J calls were adopted from that table, with D and trimming inferred from the DNA. Here the sample spans roughly 230,000 clones, about 85% being singletons. Looked up from germline, CDR1 is LNHNV and CDR2 is YYDKDF (reference sequence). The ends lost 8 bases at V and 6 bases at J; junction bases unmatched: 16. The CDR3 extends over 15 amino acids. The study recruited people aged 18 to 89 years across 24 US areas. The entry originates in a study of blood T cell repertoires in COVID-19.

V usage is TRBV15 and J usage is TRBJ2-7, with TRBD2 identical over 7 bases. The sequencing sample was made of PBMCs or T cells enriched from blood (not recorded which). The sequence was collected from a woman aged 45-59 years who had been exposed to COVID-19. The chain's CDR3 is CATSGVAGRVREQYF. The CDR3 nucleotides are TGTGCCACCTCTGGCGTGGCAGGGAGGGTCCGCGAGCAGTACTTC.